The clone carrying this T cell receptor beta chain was observed a handful of times. Its antigen is not identified. Since all of the isolated RNA was reverse transcribed, expressed TCRB transcripts were what got sequenced. TCRdb's table, derived via immunoSEQ multiplex PCR, lists solely in-frame clones and lacks some. Of about 900,000 clones in the sample, under 20% were seen once. CD4+ naive, central memory, regulatory and stem cell-like memory cells were sorted via CD45RO/CCR7/CD25/CD127/CD95/CD27. The CDR3 loop spans 15 amino acids. Germline CDR1 is SGHDT and CDR2 is YYEEEE. Trimming left V 4 bases short and J 2 bases short, with 15 bases between. This specimen belongs to a study of beta chain features in type 1 diabetes. General study findings and limits: Highly expressing activated T cells could be over-counted with a cDNA template.

The source material was naive CD4+ T cells from blood. V and J are TRBV5-6 and TRBJ1-2; D is perhaps TRBD1 (5 bases). The source of this sequence is a woman aged 18-30 years in good health. CDR3 sequence reads: CASSGSWDGNYGYTF. The CDR3 nucleotides are TGTGCCAGCAGCGGCAGTTGGGACGGGAACTATGGCTACACCTTC.